Shown below are 21 T cell receptor beta chains from a single sample sequenced in a study of cytomegalovirus exposure and HLA in healthy donors. The PCR made use of 60 Vbeta and 13 Jbeta primers. Some clones are missing from TCRdb's copy, which holds only in-frame ones; the method was immunoSEQ multiplex PCR. The sample includes 100,000 to 150,000 clones. Sequenced sample: PBMCs. Source of these receptors: a young man in good health and CMV-seronegative.

The V gene is TRBV5-4, the J gene TRBJ2-1; 8 bases are shared with TRBD2. The V gene's germline CDR1 is SGHNT and CDR2 YYREEE (reference sequence). This CDR3 has 17 residues. Losses at the gene ends were 3 bases for V and 1 base for J; bases not matched to a gene: 9. The chain's CDR3 is CASSSGLAYESYNEQFF. CDR3 in DNA: TGTGCCAGCAGCTCCGGACTAGCCTATGAATCCTACAATGAGCAGTTCTTC.

V gene TRBV15 combines with J gene TRBJ2-7; 8 positions agree with TRBD1. The germline V gene has CDR1 LNHNV and CDR2 YYDKDF (reference sequence). V was clipped by 6 bases and J by 6 bases; unmatched bases: 16. The CDR3 is 16 residues long. CDR3 sequence (DNA): TGTGCCACCAGTCCCGATTCGCTGGGACAGGTGGGCGAGCAGTACTTC. Protein product: CATSPDSLGQVGEQYF.

The chain carries TRBV6-5 and TRBJ2-7, with a tentative D call TRBD2 (6 bases). V lost 5 bases and J lost 6, with 17 bases in between. The CDR3 is made up of 14 amino acids. The germline CDR1 and CDR2 sequences are MNHEY and SVGAGI. CDR3 in amino acids: CASSPLDGGTEQYF. The CDR3 DNA sequence: TGTGCCAGCAGTCCCCTGGATGGAGGGACCGAGCAGTACTTC.

The V gene is TRBV28, the J gene TRBJ1-5; the match to TRBD1 covers 7 bases. Germline V gives CDR1 MDHEN, CDR2 SYDVKM. This CDR3 is 15 amino acids long. With 3 bases clipped from V and 2 bases from J, the junction kept 4 bases outside the gene matches. This chain's CDR3 is CASSFGQVRNQPQHF. CDR3 sequence (DNA): TGTGCCAGCAGTTTTGGACAGGTCCGCAATCAGCCCCAGCATTTT. Full variable domain (remainder filled in from reference TRBV28 and TRBJ1-5): DVKVTQSSRYLVKRTGEKVFLECVQDMDHENMFWYRQDPGLGLRLIYFSYDVKMKEKGDIPEGYSVSREKKERFSLILESASTNQTSMYLCASSFGQVRNQPQHFGDGTRLSIL.

This chain uses TRBV19 with TRBJ2-1, with a tentative D call TRBD1 (5 bases). Trimming left V 1 base short and J 10 bases short, with 8 bases between. CDR3 length: 12 amino acids. CDR1 and CDR2 (germline): LNHDA, SQIVND (reference sequence). CDR3 nucleotides: TGTGCCAGTAGTATAGTGGCAGGGGAGCAGTTCTTC. Its translation is CASSIVAGEQFF.

This chain connects TRBV7-3 to TRBJ2-7; D possibly corresponds to TRBD1 (5 bases). The germline V and J ends were trimmed by 0 bases and 5 bases, with 11 bases remaining between them. Germline V gives CDR1 SGHTA, CDR2 FQGTGA. The CDR3 spans 14 residues. The CDR3 DNA follows: TGTGCCAGCAGCTTAACGGGCAGGGTGAACGAGCAGTACTTC. As protein: CASSLTGRVNEQYF.

This chain connects TRBV5-1 to TRBJ1-2; D not resolved. The germline CDR1 and CDR2 sequences are SGHRS and YFSETQ. Trimming left V 0 bases short and J 1 base short, with 7 bases between. This CDR3 comprises 14 residues. This chain's CDR3 is CASSLGVDNYGYTF. CDR3 bases: TGCGCCAGCAGCTTGGGTGTAGATAACTATGGCTACACCTTC.

This chain joins TRBV5-4 and TRBJ1-6, with D perhaps matching TRBD1 (5 bases). CDR3 length: 16 residues. The germline V and J ends were trimmed by 0 bases and 9 bases, with 16 bases remaining between them. Germline loops: CDR1 SGHNT, CDR2 YYREEE (reference sequence). CDR3 in amino acids: CASSLGQGGVVSPLHF. The CDR3 DNA sequence: TGTGCCAGCAGCTTGGGCCAGGGCGGAGTCGTTTCACCCCTCCACTTT.

The rearrangement links TRBV9 to TRBJ2-3; no definite D call. The CDR3 runs 13 residues. The germline gives CDR1 SGDLS, CDR2 YYNGEE. V was trimmed by 4 bases and J by 5 bases, leaving 11 bases between them. This CDR3 is CASSNGRVDTQYF. The DNA of the CDR3 is TGTGCCAGCAGCAACGGCCGGGTAGATACGCAGTATTTT.

In DNA form, the CDR3 reads TGTGCCACTCAAAGGGGGGGGGCGACGAACACCGGGGAGCTGTTTTTT. Protein: CATQRGGATNTGELFF. V usage is TRBV10-3 and J usage is TRBJ2-2; tentatively, D is TRBD2 (7 bases). Germline V gives CDR1 ENHRY, CDR2 SYGVKD. Trimming pared 10 bases from V and 0 bases from J, leaving 18 bases between. This CDR3 is built from 16 residues.

Of note for this clone: One junction end disagrees with the germline gene, perhaps due to a read error. The V gene is TRBV5-1, the J gene TRBJ1-4; no clear D. This CDR3 region has 16 residues. Germline CDR1 SGHRS, CDR2 YFSETQ. CDR3 loop: CASSVTEGTKGGKLFF. The CDR3, as DNA: TGCGCCAGCAGCGTAACTGAGGGTACTAAAGGTGGGAAACTTTTTTTT. The whole variable domain, filled in from reference TRBV5-1 and TRBJ1-4, reads KAGVTQTPRYLIKTRGQQVTLSCSPISGHRSVSWYQQTPGQGLQFLFEYFSETQRNKGNFPGRFSGRQFSNSRSEMNVSTLELGDSALYLCASSVTEGTKGGKLFFGSGTQLSVL.

The chain couples TRBV4-1 to TRBJ2-3; no definite D call. The CDR3 runs 14 residues. Germline loops: CDR1 MGHRA, CDR2 YSYEKL. Deletions cut 3 bases from V and 3 bases from J, with 10 bases between. The CDR3 nucleotides read TGCGCCAGCAGCCAGGCCCAACTAACAGATACGCAGTATTTT. This codes for CASSQAQLTDTQYF.

The CDR3 bases are TGTGCCAGCATAGAGGTCGGGACAGGGTTCATGAACACTGAAGCTTTCTTT. It specifies CASIEVGTGFMNTEAFF. The chain is built from TRBV2 and TRBJ1-1, with 9 bases that match TRBD1. V shed 7 bases, J shed 0 bases, and the junction held 12 bases outside the gene matches. Germline CDR1 is SNHLY and CDR2 is FYNNEI. The CDR3 length is 17 residues.

V is TRBV6-5 and J is TRBJ2-7; 7 bases line up with TRBD1. This CDR3 is 15 amino acids long. CDR1 and CDR2 from the germline V gene are MNHEY and SVGAGI. V lost 6 bases and J lost 3; bases outside the gene matches: 11. This chain's CDR3 is CASSPTTGRYYEQYF. The DNA for the CDR3 is TGTGCCAGCAGCCCAACGACAGGGAGATACTACGAGCAGTACTTC.

The gene calls are TRBV9 and TRBJ1-3; D gene ambiguous. This CDR3 is 13 amino acids long. CDR1 SGDLS and CDR2 YYNGEE come from the germline V gene. Trimming left V 2 bases short and J 4 bases short, with 7 bases between. In DNA form, the CDR3 reads TGTGCCAGCAGCGTGAGGATCGGAAACACCATATATTTT. It encodes CASSVRIGNTIYF.

This chain joins TRBV27 and TRBJ1-5, with D hard to call. Germline values: CDR1 MNHEY, CDR2 SMNVEV (reference sequence). The V end lost 5 bases, the J end lost 3 bases, and 11 bases lay between the germline ends. The CDR3 is 14 residues long. In DNA form, the CDR3 reads TGTGCCAGCAGTCCCGGGTCCACCAATCAGCCCCAGCATTTT. Protein: CASSPGSTNQPQHF.

The chain is built from TRBV7-3 and TRBJ1-6, with 8 bases lining up with TRBD1. The CDR3 spans 20 residues. The V gene end was trimmed by 5 bases and the J gene end by 1 base; junction bases not matched to a gene: 16. Germline V gene sequence: CDR1 SGHTA, CDR2 FQGTGA. In nucleotides, the CDR3 is TGTGCCAGCAGCCTACTTCCAGGGGGCGCAGCTAGGTCCTATAATTCACCCCTCCACTTT. This sequence encodes CASSLLPGGAARSYNSPLHF.

The chain uses TRBV6-1 and TRBJ2-1, with TRBD1 identical over 7 bases. This CDR3 spans 15 amino acids. Germline loops: CDR1 MNHNS, CDR2 SASEGT. V trimming: 8 bases; J trimming: 6 bases; junction bases outside the gene matches: 13. CDR3 amino acids: CASDRDRESANEQFF. Written as DNA, the CDR3 is TGTGCCAGCGATCGAGACAGGGAGTCGGCCAATGAGCAGTTCTTC.

The chain combines TRBV4-1 with TRBJ2-7, with TRBD2 matching over 9 bases. The CDR3 totals 15 residues. V shed 1 base, J shed 0 bases, and the junction held 1 base outside the gene matches. Germline V gene data show CDR1 as MGHRA and CDR2 as YSYEKL. The CDR3 sequence: CASSQGLAASYEQYF. DNA for the CDR3: TGCGCCAGCAGCCAAGGACTAGCGGCCTCCTACGAGCAGTACTTC.

The gene calls are TRBV29-1 and TRBJ2-7; 8 bases map to TRBD2. Unmatched junction bases numbered 5, after V lost 4 bases and J lost 0 bases. The CDR3 contains 14 residues. CDR1 is SQVTM and CDR2 is ANQGSEA in the germline V gene. Here the CDR3 DNA reads TGCAGCGTTGTGTGGAGCGGGAGCTCCTACGAGCAGTACTTC. Amino acids: CSVVWSGSSYEQYF.

The V gene is TRBV7-2, the J gene TRBJ1-5; weak D call: TRBD1 (5 bases). The CDR3 spans 17 residues. Germline V gene data show CDR1 as SGHTA and CDR2 as FQGNSA. The V end was cut by 1 base, the J end by 0 bases, with 13 bases between. CDR3 DNA: TGTGCCAGCAGCTTAGGGGTTAGCAGGGTTAGCAATCAGCCCCAGCATTTT. Protein sequence: CASSLGVSRVSNQPQHF.